A selection of T cell receptor beta chains follows, all from one sample in a study of blood T cell repertoires in COVID-19. The table came from immunoSEQ multiplex PCR; TCRdb's copy has only in-frame clones and leaves some out. Here the sample spans some 200,000 clones, about 93% being singletons. Sequenced sample: peripheral blood. All receptors come from a man aged 30 to 45 with COVID-19, enrolled during active disease. Each CDR3 is given with its conserved first and last residue. D genes are given only for firm matches.

>NA|TRBJ1-1|TRBV18|12
CASSQQDSEAFF
>NA|TRBJ1-6|TRBV5-4|16
CASSLGGGTSYSPLHF
>NA|TRBJ1-3|TRBV11-2|12
CASSFNGNTIYF
>NA|TRBJ1-2|TRBV7-2|12
CASSLATYGYTF
>TRBD1|TRBJ1-2|TRBV6-5|14
CASGSRGQLYGYTF
>NA|TRBJ1-5|TRBV2|14
CASSEEEAGSPQHF
>NA|TRBJ1-2|TRBV19|12
CASIGGNYGYTF
>NA|TRBJ1-2|TRBV5-1|12
CASSLNRDSYTF
>NA|TRBJ2-5|TRBV4-1|14
CASSQGASAATQYF
>TRBD1|TRBJ1-2|TRBV5-1|14
CASSPPGQSYGYTF
>TRBD1|TRBJ1-1|TRBV10-3|15
CAISEQQGAYTEAFF
>NA|TRBJ1-6|TRBV19|13
CASSIGQQSPLHF
>TRBD2|TRBJ2-7|TRBV27|14
CASSITSGGDEQYF
>NA|TRBJ2-7|TRBV6-5|15
CASSPGPGNSYEQYF
>NA|TRBJ2-3|TRBV24-1|17
CATSDSHGLASTDTQYF
>TRBD1|TRBJ1-2|TRBV6-6|15
CASSYGQGAGDGYTF
>TRBD1|TRBJ1-2|TRBV19|13
CASSIGTAYGYTF
>TRBD1|TRBJ1-6|TRBV5-4|15
CASSLVGQRNSPLHF
>NA|TRBJ2-4|TRBV5-6|17
CASSLAAGYRAKNIQYF
>TRBD2|TRBJ2-1|TRBV5-1|15
CASSSGLATGDEQFF
>NA|TRBJ1-1|TRBV6-6|15
CASTSGGGAYTEAFF
>TRBD1|TRBJ2-1|TRBV5-1|14
CASRVQGAYNEQFF
>NA|TRBJ1-1|TRBV12-3/TRBV12-4|13
CASTVTANTEAFF